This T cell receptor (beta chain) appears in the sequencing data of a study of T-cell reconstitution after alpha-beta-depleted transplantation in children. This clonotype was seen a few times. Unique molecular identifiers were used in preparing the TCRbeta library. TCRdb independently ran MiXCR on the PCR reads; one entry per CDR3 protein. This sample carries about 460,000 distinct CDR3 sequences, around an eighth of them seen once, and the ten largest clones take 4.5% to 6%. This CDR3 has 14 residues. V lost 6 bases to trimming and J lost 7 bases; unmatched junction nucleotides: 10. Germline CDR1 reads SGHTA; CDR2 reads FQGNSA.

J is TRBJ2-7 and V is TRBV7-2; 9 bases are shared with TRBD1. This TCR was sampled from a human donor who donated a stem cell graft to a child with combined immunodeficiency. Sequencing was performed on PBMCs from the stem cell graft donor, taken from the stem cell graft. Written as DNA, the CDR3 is TGTGCCAGCAGTTTATGGACAGGGGAAGGAGAGCAGTACTTC. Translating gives CASSLWTGEGEQYF.